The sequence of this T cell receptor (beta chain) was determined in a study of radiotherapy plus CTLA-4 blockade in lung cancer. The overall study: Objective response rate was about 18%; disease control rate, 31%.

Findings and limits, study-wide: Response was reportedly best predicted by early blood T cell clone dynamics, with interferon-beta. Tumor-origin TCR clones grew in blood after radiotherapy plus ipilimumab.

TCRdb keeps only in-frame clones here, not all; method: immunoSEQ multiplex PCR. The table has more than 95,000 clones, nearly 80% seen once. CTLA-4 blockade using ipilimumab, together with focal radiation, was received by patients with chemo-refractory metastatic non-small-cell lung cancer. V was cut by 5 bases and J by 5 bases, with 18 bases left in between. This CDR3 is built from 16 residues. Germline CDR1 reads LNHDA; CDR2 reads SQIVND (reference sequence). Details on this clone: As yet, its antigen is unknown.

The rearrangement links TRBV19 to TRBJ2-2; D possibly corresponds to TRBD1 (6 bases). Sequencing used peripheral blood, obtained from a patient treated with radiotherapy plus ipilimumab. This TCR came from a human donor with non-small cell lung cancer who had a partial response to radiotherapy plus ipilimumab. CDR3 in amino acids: CASSVDSFVLTGELFF. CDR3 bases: TGTGCCAGTAGTGTGGACAGCTTTGTTTTAACCGGGGAGCTGTTTTTT.